This T cell receptor beta chain was recorded in a study of blood T cell repertoires in COVID-19. Study-level background: From T cells, B-cell-depleted T cells, or PBMCs came the material, which was cDNA or gDNA.

V gave up 6 bases and J gave up 9 bases; unmatched junction bases: 5. The CDR3 has 14 amino acids. The germline gives CDR1 LNHDA, CDR2 SQIVND (reference sequence). Methods used by the authors: From reference gene primer amplification, estimates of nucleated cell counts were derived. The repertoire was sequenced with immunoSEQ multiplex PCR; TCRdb's copy has only in-frame clones and lacks some. That table is the source of V, J and clone size, and D and trimming were worked out from the DNA. The data contain tens of thousands of clones, roughly three quarters of them singletons. Sequencing was done on a sample of peripheral blood. This chain links TRBV19 with TRBJ2-2; 12 bases line up with TRBD1. This clonotype was sampled from a man aged 60 to 69 with acute or convalescent COVID-19. The CDR3 DNA follows: TGTGCCAGTAGACCTGGGACAGGGGGCCGGGAGCTGTTTTTT. It translates to CASRPGTGGRELFF.